The entry below gives a single T cell receptor beta chain sequence along with its context. Its antigen is currently unknown. Trimming removed 2 bases at V and 3 bases at J, with 18 bases between. Germline assignment: CDR1 SGHDT and CDR2 YYEEEE. This CDR3 contains 16 residues. The sequenced template was cDNA made from the entire isolated RNA. The study sequenced naive, central memory and regulatory T cell samples to an average of roughly 3.8 million reads. The table came from immunoSEQ multiplex PCR; TCRdb's copy has only in-frame clones and leaves some out. The data hold about 150,000 clones, with around 8.5% observed a single time. This entry comes from a study of beta chain features in type 1 diabetes. Study summary: No age, gender or cell yield differences were seen between patients and healthy donors. Examination covered some 99,000,000 sorted cells spanning all samples. Study observations and caveats: Compared to healthy donors, patients appeared to have naive, central memory and Treg TCRB repertoires that were more alike.

The chain joins TRBV5-6 to TRBJ2-7, with a weak D call TRBD2 (6 bases). Sequenced: central memory CD4+ T cells from blood. The receptor was derived from a young man in good health. In nucleotides, the CDR3 is TGTGCCAGCAGCTTTTCGGTGTGGAGGGGTAACTACGAGCAGTACTTC. Its protein product is CASSFSVWRGNYEQYF.